The TCR beta chain under discussion was sequenced for a study of T cell responses to AZD1222 COVID-19 vaccine. Study results and limitations: Donors skewed white British and female; clonal diversity was possibly underestimated.

TCRdb's table, derived via immunoSEQ multiplex PCR, lists solely in-frame clones and lacks some. The sample holds 130,000 or so clones; 85% to 90% are singletons and the top ten take 12%. Turning to this clone: The antigen is not known.

Germline V gene lookup returns CDR1 SGHNT and CDR2 YYREEE (reference sequence). Trimming pared 4 bases from V and 2 bases from J, leaving 17 bases between. This CDR3 comprises 16 residues. Specimen: peripheral blood, collected on day 0 of AZD1222 vaccination. The chain joins TRBV5-4 to TRBJ2-3; TRBD2 might be the D (5 bases). The receptor comes from an adult in good health. The CDR3 loop reads CASSPGVAGPTDTQYF. In nucleotides, the CDR3 is TGTGCCAGCAGCCCTGGAGTTGCGGGCCCCACAGATACGCAGTATTTT. Filled out from reference TRBV5-4 and TRBJ2-3, the complete variable domain reads ETGVTQSPTHLIKTRGQQVTLRCSSQSGHNTVSWYQQALGQGPQFIFQYYREEENGRGNFPPRFSGLQFPNYSSELNVNALELDDSALYLCASSPGVAGPTDTQYFGPGTRLTVL.